This note documents a single T cell receptor (beta chain) sequence. The target antigen is unknown. This entry comes from a study of persistence of HIV-infected CD4 T cells. The libraries were made with immunoSEQ version 4 in survey mode. Clones were read by immunoSEQ multiplex PCR, and TCRdb kept only the in-frame ones, dropping some. Among tens of thousands of clones, around 80% were seen once, and the ten largest hold 4.6%. Cells were stimulated with CMV-infected fibroblast lysates at roughly 9.1 ug/mL. CD40L-negative CD69-negative CD45RO-high memory CD4+ T cells were sorted as populations depleted of antigen-responding cells. This material consisted of CD4+ T cells sorted from PBMCs after roughly 18-hour stimulation, taken from a patient who received antiretroviral therapy. The origin of this receptor is an adult man with HIV who was CMV-seropositive.

Written as DNA, the CDR3 is TGTGCCAGCAGGTTGACGGGACAGCTTCTATTGAACACTGAAGCTTTCTTT. It translates to CASRLTGQLLLNTEAFF. The chain joins TRBV7-2 to TRBJ1-1; 7 bases fit TRBD1. The CDR3 is 17 residues long. In germline, CDR1 is SGHTA, CDR2 FQGNSA. Unmatched junction bases numbered 13, after V lost 6 bases and J lost 0 bases.